This entry lists 11 T cell receptor beta chains sequenced from one sample in a study of T cells in Graves' hyperthyroidism and ophthalmopathy. Amplification of TCR beta CDR3 regions used RNA as the template. The TCR CDR3 first-round RT-PCR relied on the HTBI primer set. MiXCR, applied by TCRdb to the multiplex PCR reads, yields one record per CDR3 protein. The sample shows fewer than 550,000 distinct CDR3 sequences, 15% to 18% of them seen only once. Sequencing input: blood. These receptors were obtained from a woman between 18 and 30 years old with Graves' hyperthyroidism.

There are many counts of this clonotype. This chain links TRBV20-1 with TRBJ2-7; a weak D match, TRBD1 (6 bases). This CDR3 is built from 14 residues. Per the germline V gene, CDR1 is DFQATT and CDR2 is SNEGSKA (reference sequence). V was shortened by 2 bases and J by 2 bases, with 13 bases between the two germline ends. DNA for the CDR3: TGCAGTGCTAGATCATACAGGGAGACCTACGAGCAGTACTTC. Amino acid sequence: CSARSYRETYEQYF.

Only a few counts were recorded for this clonotype. The rearrangement joins TRBV6-4 to TRBJ1-6; no firm D call. V gave up 0 bases and J gave up 4 bases, with 7 bases separating them. The CDR3 extends over 15 amino acids. Germline V gives CDR1 MRHNA, CDR2 SNTAGT. CDR3 protein: CASSDSSRYNSPLHF. The CDR3 DNA follows: TGTGCCAGCAGTGACTCGAGCCGGTATAATTCACCCCTCCACTTT.

This clonotype was picked up a small number of times. The J gene is TRBJ2-7, the V gene TRBV12-3 or TRBV12-4; no reliable D call. Deletions cut 5 bases from V and 5 bases from J, with 7 bases between. This CDR3 region has 11 residues. CDR3 region: CASSRMHEQYF. For the CDR3, the DNA is TGTGCCAGCAGTCGTATGCACGAGCAGTACTTC.

This clonotype has ten or more counts. V and J are TRBV5-5 and TRBJ2-1; D is perhaps TRBD2 (5 bases). The CDR3 consists of 16 residues. The germline V gene has CDR1 SGHKS and CDR2 YYEKEE (reference sequence). The V end lost 4 bases, the J end lost 4 bases, and 18 bases lay between the germline ends. The CDR3 nucleotides are TGTGCCAGCAGCCGGGTGTATGGGGAGAGTTACAATGAGCAGTTCTTC. Its protein product is CASSRVYGESYNEQFF.

The chain is built from TRBV7-9 and TRBJ1-2; D is unclear. Germline CDR1 SEHNR, CDR2 FQNEAQ (reference sequence). The CDR3 has 16 residues. Trimming took 7 bases from V and 0 from J, leaving 18 bases between them. The CDR3 DNA is TGTGCCAGCACCCGTGGGCACTCTCCCTCTAACTATGGCTACACCTTC. Translating gives CASTRGHSPSNYGYTF. The whole variable domain, filled in from reference TRBV7-9 and TRBJ1-2, reads DTGVSQNPRHKITKRGQNVTFRCDPISEHNRLYWYRQTLGQGPEFLTYFQNEAQLEKSRLLSDRFSAERPKGSFSTLEIQRTEQGDSAMYLCASTRGHSPSNYGYTFGSGTRLTVV.

This clonotype appeared many times. The chain carries TRBV2 and TRBJ2-5; the match to TRBD2 covers 10 bases. Germline CDR1 is SNHLY and CDR2 is FYNNEI. The junction had 12 bases not matched to a gene; V was cut back by 1 base and J by 4 bases. CDR3 length: 18 residues. The chain's CDR3 is CASSEEGGLAGVGETQYF. CDR3 coding DNA: TGTGCCAGCAGTGAAGAGGGGGGGCTAGCGGGAGTCGGAGAGACCCAGTACTTC.

This clonotype was seen more than once but under ten times. V gene TRBV28 combines with J gene TRBJ2-1; no definite D call. Between the trimmed V and J ends, which lost 4 bases and 8 bases, there was a span of 18 bases. This CDR3 spans 15 amino acids. Germline V gene sequence: CDR1 MDHEN, CDR2 SYDVKM. In DNA form, the CDR3 reads TGTGCCAGCAGTTCCCTAGGCGTCGATTCGGATGAGCAGTTCTTC. It encodes CASSSLGVDSDEQFF.

This clonotype was counted ten times or more. The chain couples TRBV12-3 or TRBV12-4 to TRBJ2-1; TRBD2 is a possible D gene (5 bases). The V and J ends lost 7 bases and 6 bases respectively, with 19 bases between them. The CDR3 runs to 15 residues. The CDR3: CASTLLRGARNEQFF. As DNA, the CDR3 is TGTGCCAGCACTCTCCTCCGGGGAGCACGCAATGAGCAGTTCTTC.

This clonotype was recorded many times. The chain couples TRBV2 to TRBJ2-2; no clear D gene. The CDR3 has 15 residues. Trimming shortened V by 4 bases and J by 5 bases, and 14 bases separated the two germline ends. Germline loops: CDR1 SNHLY, CDR2 FYNNEI. The CDR3 sequence is CASSAARSRTGELFF. The CDR3 DNA follows: TGTGCCAGCAGTGCCGCACGGAGTAGGACCGGGGAGCTGTTTTTT. Complete variable domain (other parts from reference TRBV2 and TRBJ2-2): EPEVTQTPSHQVTQMGQEVILRCVPISNHLYFYWYRQILGQKVEFLVSFYNNEISEKSEIFDDQFSVERPDGSNFTLKIRSTKLEDSAMYFCASSAARSRTGELFFGEGSRLTVL.

This clonotype was counted at least ten times. V gene TRBV2 combines with J gene TRBJ1-6; a possible D gene is TRBD1 (5 bases). CDR1 and CDR2 from the germline V gene are SNHLY and FYNNEI. There are 14 residues in the CDR3. Trimming left V 8 bases short and J 4 bases short, with 12 bases between. CDR3 DNA: TGTGCCAGCGGTAGTGACAGTTATAATTCACCCCTCCACTTT. Amino acid sequence: CASGSDSYNSPLHF.

This rearrangement joins TRBV11-2 to TRBJ1-1; possibly TRBD1 for D (5 bases). Germline V gene data show CDR1 as SGHAT and CDR2 as FQNNGV. This CDR3 contains 10 residues. V lost 10 bases and J 11 bases, leaving 14 bases between the germline ends. The CDR3 sequence is CATQGEGAFF. The DNA of the CDR3 is TGTGCCACCCAAGGGGAAGGGGCTTTCTTT.